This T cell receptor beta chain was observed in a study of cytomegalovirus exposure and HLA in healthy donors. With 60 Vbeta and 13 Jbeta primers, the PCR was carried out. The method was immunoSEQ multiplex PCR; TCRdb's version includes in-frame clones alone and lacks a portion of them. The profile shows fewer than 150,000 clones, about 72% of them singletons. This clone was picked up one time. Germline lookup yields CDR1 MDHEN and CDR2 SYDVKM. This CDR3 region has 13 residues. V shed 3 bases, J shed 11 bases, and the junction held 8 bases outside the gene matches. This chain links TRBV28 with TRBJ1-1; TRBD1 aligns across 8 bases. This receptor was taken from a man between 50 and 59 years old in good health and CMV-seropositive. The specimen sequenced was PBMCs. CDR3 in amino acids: CASSFHRGKVAFF. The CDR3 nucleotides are TGTGCCAGCAGTTTTCACAGGGGGAAGGTGGCTTTCTTT.